This is a list of T cell receptor beta chains from one sample in a study of neoadjuvant nivolumab and ipilimumab in lung cancer. Generated by immunoSEQ multiplex PCR, the TCRdb table keeps only in-frame clones and is missing some. The sample contains around 10,000 clones, approximately 85% of which appear only once. The sequencing here drew on peripheral blood, taken before neoadjuvant nivolumab, alone or with ipilimumab. Every receptor here comes from an adult with non-small cell lung cancer. The CDR3 runs from the conserved cysteine through the conserved F or W. A D gene is named only where the DNA matches it firmly. Some rows mark clone size as missing; the rest say once, few, many or name a class of expanded clone.

D gene	CDR3 length	J gene	clone size	V gene	CDR3 protein	CDR3 DNA
NA	17	TRBJ2-2	NA	TRBV19	CASSWGRSLPPTGELFF	TGTGCCAGTAGTTGGGGACGTTCCCTTCCGCCCACCGGGGAGCTGTTTTTT
NA	14	TRBJ1-1	few	TRBV5-1	CASSLGRWNTEAFF	TGCGCCAGCAGCTTGGGAAGGTGGAACACTGAAGCTTTCTTT
NA	17	TRBJ1-3	NA	TRBV5-6	CASSLASFLADGNTIYF	TGTGCCAGCAGCTTGGCTAGCTTCCTGGCGGACGGAAACACCATATATTTT
NA	15	TRBJ1-3	NA	TRBV28	CASSLDRGSGNTIYF	TGTGCCAGCAGTTTAGACAGAGGCTCTGGAAACACCATATATTTT
TRBD2	13	TRBJ2-5	NA	TRBV7-2	CASGLAGGGTQYF	TGTGCCAGCGGACTAGCGGGGGGAGGGACCCAGTACTTC
NA	16	TRBJ2-1	NA	TRBV12-5	CASGLVKHGFLNEQFF	TGTGCTAGTGGTTTGGTAAAACACGGGTTCCTCAATGAGCAGTTCTTC
TRBD1	15	TRBJ2-7	NA	TRBV5-4	CASSQDRGSSYEQYF	TGTGCCAGCAGCCAGGACAGGGGGTCCTCCTACGAGCAGTACTTC
TRBD2	14	TRBJ2-5	NA	TRBV2	CASSGTRGGETQYF	TGTGCCAGCAGCGGGACTAGGGGGGGCGAGACCCAGTACTTC
NA	14	TRBJ2-3	NA	TRBV6-1	CASADTYSTDTQYF	TGTGCCAGCGCCGACACGTATAGCACAGATACGCAGTATTTT
TRBD1	16	TRBJ2-7	NA	TRBV11-2	CASSSTPDRGSHEQYF	TGTGCCAGCAGCTCCACCCCGGACAGGGGGTCCCACGAGCAGTACTTC
NA	12	TRBJ1-2	few	TRBV16	CASSQLAQGGAF	TGTGCCAGCAGCCAATTGGCACAGGGAGGAGCCTTC
NA	12	TRBJ2-3	NA	TRBV5-4	CASSRRTDTQYF	TGTGCCAGCAGCCGGAGAACAGATACGCAGTATTTT
NA	12	TRBJ2-5	NA	TRBV29-1	CSVEGGQETQYF	TGCAGCGTTGAGGGGGGACAAGAGACCCAGTACTTC
TRBD2	16	TRBJ2-1	NA	TRBV28	CATLLGGGSPYNEQFF	TGTGCCACCTTACTTGGAGGCGGGAGCCCCTACAATGAGCAGTTCTTC